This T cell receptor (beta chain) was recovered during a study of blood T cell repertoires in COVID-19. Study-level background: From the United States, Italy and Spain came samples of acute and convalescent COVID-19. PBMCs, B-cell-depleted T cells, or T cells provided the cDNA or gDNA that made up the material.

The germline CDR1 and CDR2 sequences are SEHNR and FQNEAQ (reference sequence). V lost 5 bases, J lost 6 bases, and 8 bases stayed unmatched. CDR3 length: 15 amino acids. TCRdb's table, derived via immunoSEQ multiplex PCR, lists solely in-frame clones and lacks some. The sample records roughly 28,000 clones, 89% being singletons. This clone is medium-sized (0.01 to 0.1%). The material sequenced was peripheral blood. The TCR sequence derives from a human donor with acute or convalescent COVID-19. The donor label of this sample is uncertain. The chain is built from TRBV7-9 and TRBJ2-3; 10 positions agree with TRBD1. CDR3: CASSPGQGSGDTQYF. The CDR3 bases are TGTGCCAGCAGCCCGGGACAGGGGTCTGGGGATACGCAGTATTTT.